This TCR beta chain comes out of a study of OX40 agonist ivuxolimab in advanced cancers. Overall study context: Having had anti-PD-1, anti-PD-L1 or anti-CTLA-4 therapy before was allowed, and about 40% had some.

The CDR3 has 13 amino acids. The V gene's germline CDR1 is MGHRA and CDR2 YSYEKL. Trimming pared 0 bases from V and 15 bases from J, leaving 15 bases between. The table lists this clone with a count of one. No antigen is known for it. Study results and caveats: By week 6 at 0.1 to 3.0 mg/kg, blood CD4+ and CD8+ T cells had expanded clonally.

Profiled with immunoSEQ multiplex PCR; TCRdb holds only in-frame clones, not every one. The sample records approximately 37,000 clones, around 84% being singletons. The J gene is TRBJ2-1, the V gene TRBV4-1; D is unclear. The TCR sequence derives from an adult with an advanced solid tumor such as melanoma, head and neck, liver or kidney cancer. The sequenced sample was CD4+ or CD8+ T cells sorted from blood, obtained in a trial of the OX40 agonist ivuxolimab. CDR3: CASSQDRKRPRFF. The CDR3 DNA reads TGCGCCAGCAGCCAAGATAGGAAGAGACCTAGGTTCTTC.